Shown below are 31 T cell receptor beta chains from a single sample sequenced in a study of technical replicates of blood from a few donors. Measured with immunoSEQ multiplex PCR; TCRdb has only the in-frame clones, and not every one. Of some 77,000 clones listed, 70% to 90% are singletons. Source material: PBMCs. These receptors were taken from a human donor in good health. Some clones in this sample may be carry-over from other donors' samples.

The chain couples TRBV4-3 to TRBJ2-5, with D possibly being TRBD1 (6 bases). Trimming stripped 3 bases from V and 7 bases from J, with 12 bases between. This CDR3 contains 13 residues. Germline loops: CDR1 LGHNA, CDR2 YSLEER. CDR3 nucleotides: TGCGCCAGCAGCCAGGGACAAAGGGGGACCCAGTACTTC. Protein product: CASSQGQRGTQYF.

The chain is built from TRBV4-1 and TRBJ2-6; weak D call: TRBD2 (5 bases). Germline values: CDR1 MGHRA, CDR2 YSYEKL. The V end was cut by 6 bases, the J end by 0 bases, with 12 bases between. This CDR3 has 16 amino acids. CDR3 in DNA: TGCGCCAGCAGAAGCGGTCGTTTCTCTGGGGCCAACGTCCTGACTTTC. Its protein product is CASRSGRFSGANVLTF.

The rearrangement uses TRBV6-5 and TRBJ1-4; D call uncertain. CDR3 length: 15 residues. Deletions cut 8 bases from V and 0 bases from J, with 13 bases between. CDR1 and CDR2 (germline): MNHEY, SVGAGI. The CDR3 protein is CASSRTLATNEKLFF. CDR3 coding DNA: TGTGCCAGCTCTAGGACTCTTGCAACTAATGAAAAACTGTTTTTT.

The chain recombines TRBV6-4 with TRBJ1-1; no firm D call. V shed 2 bases and J shed 4 bases, with 8 bases lying between them. The CDR3 runs to 13 residues. Germline values: CDR1 MRHNA, CDR2 SNTAGT. The CDR3 loop reads CASSDTGSTEAFF. CDR3 nucleotides: TGTGCCAGCAGTGACACGGGAAGCACTGAAGCTTTCTTT.

This chain uses TRBV30 with TRBJ1-1; 10 positions match TRBD1. The CDR3 extends over 11 amino acids. CDR1 and CDR2 from the germline V gene are GTSNPN and SVGIG (reference sequence). The junction had 8 bases not matched to a gene; V was cut back by 7 bases and J by 12 bases. CDR3: CAFTTGGASFF. In DNA form, the CDR3 reads TGTGCCTTCACGACAGGGGGCGCATCTTTCTTT.

The rearrangement uses TRBV12-5 and TRBJ2-7, with TRBD2 matching 11 bases. Germline V gene sequence: CDR1 LGHNT, CDR2 FRNRAP. The ends lost 0 bases at V and 2 bases at J; junction bases unmatched: 0. There are 15 residues in the CDR3. The CDR3 loop is CASGLVTSGTYEQYF. The CDR3 nucleotides are TGTGCTAGTGGTTTGGTGACTAGCGGGACCTACGAGCAGTACTTC.

The V and J genes are TRBV7-2 and TRBJ2-1; D may be TRBD2 (5 bases). V lost 4 bases, J lost 0 bases, and 10 bases lay in between. The CDR3 sequence is 15 residues long. Per the germline V gene, CDR1 is SGHTA and CDR2 is FQGNSA. The CDR3 DNA is TGTGCCAGCAGCTACGGGGAACTCTCCTACAATGAGCAGTTCTTC. It encodes CASSYGELSYNEQFF.

This clone is labeled medium-sized. V and J are TRBV15 and TRBJ2-7; 9 bases map to TRBD2. Germline lookup yields CDR1 LNHNV and CDR2 YYDKDF (reference sequence). The CDR3 is 17 residues long. J gave up 6 bases and V 2 bases, and 14 bases lay outside the gene matches. The DNA of the CDR3 is TGTGCCACCAGCAGAAGAGTTGGGCGGGAGGGCCCCGCCGAGCAGTACTTC. Translated, it gives CATSRRVGREGPAEQYF.

This chain connects TRBV7-3 to TRBJ2-1, with a tentative D call TRBD1 (6 bases). Trimming took off 5 bases at V and 2 bases at J, with 13 bases between the two ends. CDR3 length: 15 residues. Germline loops: CDR1 SGHTA, CDR2 FQGTGA. The DNA for the CDR3 is TGTGCCAGCAGCAGAGACAGGAGGACCTACAATGAGCAGTTCTTC. Amino acids: CASSRDRRTYNEQFF.

This clone is a singleton in its sample. V and J are TRBV2 and TRBJ2-7; tentatively, D is TRBD1 (6 bases). V lost 10 bases, J lost 4 bases, and 17 bases lay in between. The CDR3 sequence is 13 residues long. CDR1 and CDR2 from the germline V gene are SNHLY and FYNNEI. CDR3 coding DNA: TGTGCCACCCTACAGGGATCTACGTACGAGCAGTACTTC. Its protein is CATLQGSTYEQYF.

The gene calls are TRBV18 and TRBJ2-5, with 9 bases that match TRBD1. Germline V gives CDR1 KGHSH, CDR2 LQKENI. V lost 5 bases, J lost 5 bases, and 6 bases stayed unmatched. The CDR3 sequence is 14 residues long. The CDR3 is CASSNTGGSETQYF. The CDR3 bases are TGTGCCAGCTCAAATACAGGGGGCTCGGAGACCCAGTACTTC.

The CDR3 region is CASSIAGGQNNEQFF. CDR3 DNA: TGTGCCAGCAGCATAGCGGGGGGTCAAAACAATGAGCAGTTCTTC. The chain has TRBV7-3 and TRBJ2-1; TRBD2 matches 10 bases. The V and J ends lost 5 bases and 5 bases, in that order; junction bases with no gene match: 6. The CDR3 is 15 amino acids. Germline-derived CDR1 and CDR2 are SGHTA and FQGTGA. The whole variable domain, filled in from reference TRBV7-3 and TRBJ2-1, reads GAGVSQTPSNKVTEKGKYVELRCDPISGHTALYWYRQSLGQGPEFLIYFQGTGAADDSGLPNDRFFAVRPEGSVSTLKIQRTERGDSAVYLCASSIAGGQNNEQFFGPGTRLTVL.

This clone was detected only once. The V call is TRBV7-9, the J call TRBJ2-7, with 7 bases fitting TRBD2. Germline lookup yields CDR1 SEHNR and CDR2 FQNEAQ (reference sequence). The CDR3 runs 12 residues. Trimming cost V 1 base and J 6 bases; bases outside gene matches: 0. The CDR3 is CASSLGGGEQYF. CDR3 bases: TGTGCCAGCAGCTTAGGGGGGGGCGAGCAGTACTTC.

The chain links TRBV2 to TRBJ2-7; D is unclear. The CDR3 consists of 12 residues. From germline, CDR1 is SNHLY and CDR2 FYNNEI. V was shortened by 5 bases and J by 3 bases, with 8 bases between the two germline ends. CDR3 in DNA: TGTGCCAGCAGTTTAGACATCTACGAGCAGTACTTC. Translation gives CASSLDIYEQYF. The full variable domain, its missing parts supplied by reference TRBV2 and TRBJ2-7, is EPEVTQTPSHQVTQMGQEVILRCVPISNHLYFYWYRQILGQKVEFLVSFYNNEISEKSEIFDDQFSVERPDGSNFTLKIRSTKLEDSAMYFCASSLDIYEQYFGPGTRLTVT.

V usage is TRBV10-3 and J usage is TRBJ1-2; maybe TRBD1 (5 bases). V lost 7 bases and J lost 8, with 17 bases in between. The CDR3 loop spans 13 amino acids. CDR1 and CDR2 (germline): ENHRY, SYGVKD. CDR3 loop: CAITEEGMKGYTF. The CDR3 region has the DNA TGTGCCATCACGGAGGAGGGGATGAAAGGCTACACCTTC.

This sequence joins TRBV7-2 and TRBJ2-3; 7 nucleotides line up with TRBD2. Germline V gene sequence: CDR1 SGHTA, CDR2 FQGNSA. Losses at the gene ends were 1 base for V and 4 bases for J; bases not matched to a gene: 5. The CDR3 covers 15 residues. CDR3 DNA sequence: TGTGCCAGCAGCTTAGGGGGAGGGTTCGCAGATACGCAGTATTTT. This codes for CASSLGGGFADTQYF.

CDR3 sequence reads: CSVKQGAGTDTQYF. The CDR3 DNA is TGCAGCGTTAAACAGGGGGCCGGCACAGATACGCAGTATTTT. This chain connects TRBV29-1 to TRBJ2-3; TRBD1 agrees at 9 bases. Germline loops: CDR1 SQVTM, CDR2 ANQGSEA. There are 14 residues in the CDR3. Germline trimming cut 5 bases from V and 1 base from J; bases unmatched to any gene: 4.

The J gene is TRBJ2-6, the V gene TRBV5-1, with TRBD2 identical over 7 bases. With V trimmed by 4 bases and J by 0 bases, 4 bases remained unmatched. CDR3 length equals 16 residues. Germline loops: CDR1 SGHRS, CDR2 YFSETQ. The CDR3 loop is CASSAGDYSGANVLTF. Here the CDR3 DNA reads TGCGCCAGCAGCGCCGGGGACTACTCTGGGGCCAACGTCCTGACTTTC.

As DNA, the CDR3 is TGTGCCAGAAGCTCGGGACTAGCGGGAGCAAGGTACGAGCAGTACTTC. Amino acid sequence: CARSSGLAGARYEQYF. The rearrangement links TRBV5-3 to TRBJ2-7; TRBD2 matches 14 bases. TRBV5-3 is recorded as an ORF, its role being uncertain. J was trimmed by 4 bases and V by 3 bases; bases with no gene match: 6. This CDR3 is 16 amino acids long.

This clone occurred a few times. V and J are TRBV29-1 and TRBJ1-1, with TRBD1 matching 9 bases. Germline V gene lookup returns CDR1 SQVTM and CDR2 ANQGSEA. J gave up 6 bases and V 5 bases, and 10 bases lay outside the gene matches. The CDR3 is 14 amino acids. Here the CDR3 reads CSVSTGTGSSEAFF. CDR3 DNA sequence: TGCAGCGTTAGCACCGGGACAGGGTCCTCTGAAGCTTTCTTT.

The chain combines TRBV5-1 with TRBJ1-2, with a weak D call TRBD1 (6 bases). Germline V lookup: CDR1 SGHRS, CDR2 YFSETQ. Trimming took off 2 bases at V and 8 bases at J, with 13 bases between the two ends. The CDR3 loop spans 13 amino acids. CDR3 loop: CASSFDRLGGYTF. The CDR3 DNA reads as TGCGCCAGCAGCTTTGACAGGTTGGGAGGCTACACCTTC.

The genes are TRBV2 and TRBJ2-7; tentatively, D is TRBD2 (5 bases). The CDR3 loop spans 15 amino acids. The germline gives CDR1 SNHLY, CDR2 FYNNEI. CDR3 DNA: TGTGCATCGAATGGGCGGGCCCTTGGTTCCTACGAGCAGTACTTC. Amino acids: CASNGRALGSYEQYF.

The V gene is TRBV5-8, the J gene TRBJ2-3; 9 nucleotides match TRBD1. The CDR3 is 13 residues long. J gave up 6 bases and V 6 bases, and 5 bases lay outside the gene matches. Germline V gene data show CDR1 as SGHTS and CDR2 as YDEGEE. CDR3 region: CASNRQGDDTQYF. The CDR3 DNA follows: TGTGCCAGCAATCGACAGGGGGATGATACGCAGTATTTT.

V is TRBV27 and J is TRBJ1-1; D is perhaps TRBD1 (6 bases). V was trimmed by 5 bases and J by 5 bases, leaving 15 bases between them. The CDR3 length is 14 residues. Per the germline V gene, CDR1 is MNHEY and CDR2 is SMNVEV (reference sequence). CDR3 DNA sequence: TGTGCCAGCAGTCCCAGGGGTATGGGGACTGAAGCTTTCTTT. Its translation: CASSPRGMGTEAFF.

The chain links TRBV4-1 to TRBJ2-7; 8 nucleotides agree with TRBD1. The CDR3 is 15 amino acids. The germline gives CDR1 MGHRA, CDR2 YSYEKL. Trimming cost V 4 bases and J 2 bases; bases outside gene matches: 7. The CDR3 nucleotides read TGCGCCAGCAGCCCTGGACAGGGCCCCACCTACGAGCAGTACTTC. The encoded protein is CASSPGQGPTYEQYF.

CDR3 sequence reads: CASRFDSGQETQYF. In nucleotides, the CDR3 is TGCGCCAGCAGGTTCGATAGTGGCCAAGAGACCCAGTACTTC. The chain combines TRBV5-1 with TRBJ2-5; the D is unclear. The CDR3 is made up of 14 amino acids. With 5 bases removed from V and 1 base from J, the gap between germline ends came to 12 bases. Germline V CDR1 and CDR2: SGHRS, YFSETQ.

This clone came up a few times. The chain links TRBV11-3 to TRBJ2-1, with TRBD1 matching 9 bases. The CDR3 extends over 15 amino acids. Trimming took 5 bases from V and 2 from J; bases not matched to a gene: 4. Germline lookup yields CDR1 SGHNT and CDR2 YENEEA. CDR3 DNA sequence: TGTGCCAGCAGCGACCGGGACAGGGCCTACAATGAGCAGTTCTTC. This gives the protein CASSDRDRAYNEQFF.

V and J are TRBV15 and TRBJ2-2, with D possibly being TRBD2 (5 bases). V dropped 4 bases and J dropped 7 bases, with 10 bases sitting between them. There are 13 residues in the CDR3. Germline V gene sequence: CDR1 LNHNV, CDR2 YYDKDF (reference sequence). The CDR3 region has the DNA TGTGCCACCAGCAATCGACTATACGGGGAGCTGTTTTTT. This gives the protein CATSNRLYGELFF.

The rearrangement links TRBV4-2 to TRBJ2-7; 7 bases are a match to TRBD1. Germline assignment: CDR1 LGHNA and CDR2 YNFKEQ. The CDR3 has 15 residues. After removal of 0 bases from V and 5 bases from J, the junction contained 7 bases not matched to a gene. In DNA, the CDR3 is TGTGCCAGCAGCCAAGATAAGAACAGGGGTAACGAGCAGTACTTC. This translates into CASSQDKNRGNEQYF.

The rearrangement links TRBV2 to TRBJ2-1, with 13 bases aligning to TRBD2. J lost 9 bases, V lost 6 bases, and 5 bases had no gene match. The CDR3 covers 14 residues. Germline CDR1 reads SNHLY; CDR2 reads FYNNEI. CDR3 in amino acids: CASRLAGGPGEQFF. In DNA, the CDR3 is TGTGCCAGCAGACTAGCGGGAGGGCCCGGTGAGCAGTTCTTC.

This clone was seen a few times. The chain joins TRBV5-1 to TRBJ1-1, with 7 bases lining up with TRBD1. Losses at the gene ends were 0 bases for V and 7 bases for J; bases not matched to a gene: 6. This CDR3 is built from 14 residues. The germline CDR1 and CDR2 sequences are SGHRS and YFSETQ. CDR3 nucleotide sequence: TGCGCCAGCAGCTTGGGACAGGGTCCATTTGAAGCTTTCTTT. Translation: CASSLGQGPFEAFF.